The rows below give T cell receptor beta chains drawn from one sample of a study of beta chain features in type 1 diabetes. Some clones are missing from TCRdb's copy, which holds only in-frame ones; the method was immunoSEQ multiplex PCR. The sample records about 620,000 clones, 15% to 17% being singletons. The sequencing sample was made of naive CD4+ T cells from blood. The receptors stem from a man between 18 and 29 years old in good health. Both conserved end residues are trimmed from each CDR3.

J gene: TRBJ2-2; V gene: TRBV28; CDR3 protein: ASSSIRRETNTGELF
J gene: TRBJ1-1; V gene: TRBV28; CDR3 protein: ASSYQTQGEAF
J gene: TRBJ2-2; V gene: TRBV5-1; CDR3 protein: ASSLGQPTGELF
J gene: TRBJ1-5; V gene: TRBV6-1; CDR3 protein: ASSGGTGRQPQH
J gene: TRBJ2-7; V gene: TRBV19; CDR3 protein: ASSIGREQY
J gene: TRBJ1-1; V gene: TRBV7-2; CDR3 protein: ASSLFPAGVTNTEAF
J gene: TRBJ2-6; V gene: TRBV7-9; CDR3 protein: ASSLGTGAAGANVLT
J gene: TRBJ1-6; V gene: TRBV4-2; CDR3 protein: ASSQASGKNSPLH
J gene: TRBJ2-1; V gene: TRBV18; CDR3 protein: ASSPTSSAYNEQF
J gene: TRBJ2-3; V gene: TRBV4-3; CDR3 protein: ASSQDPSGARTDTQY
J gene: TRBJ1-2; V gene: TRBV6-5; CDR3 protein: ASTGRDYGYT
J gene: TRBJ1-1; V gene: TRBV27; CDR3 protein: ASTPDRGRTEAF
J gene: TRBJ2-1; V gene: TRBV27; CDR3 protein: ASSSPLLDTNNEQF
J gene: TRBJ1-5; V gene: TRBV5-1; CDR3 protein: ASSPGQGVYQPQH
J gene: TRBJ2-5; V gene: TRBV4-2; CDR3 protein: ASSVTGDETQY
J gene: TRBJ2-5; V gene: TRBV5-1; CDR3 protein: ASSLWGHQQETQY
J gene: TRBJ2-3; V gene: TRBV4-3; CDR3 protein: ASSPEEWGTDTQY
J gene: TRBJ1-1; V gene: TRBV29-1; CDR3 protein: SAQGGVNTEAF
J gene: TRBJ2-5; V gene: TRBV6-5; CDR3 protein: ASSYSMGQGETQY
J gene: TRBJ2-5; V gene: TRBV9; CDR3 protein: ASSVEGRQETQY
J gene: TRBJ1-2; V gene: TRBV25-1; CDR3 protein: ASSELGTENGYT
J gene: TRBJ2-3; V gene: TRBV19; CDR3 protein: ASSPPAGAPNTQY
J gene: TRBJ2-3; V gene: TRBV7-6; CDR3 protein: ASSYRDRGATSTDTQY
J gene: TRBJ2-3; V gene: TRBV7-9; CDR3 protein: ASSLRAGITDTQY
J gene: TRBJ2-7; V gene: TRBV10-3; CDR3 protein: ASRFGQGVEY
J gene: TRBJ1-2; V gene: TRBV28; CDR3 protein: ASSLGTGLSYGYT
J gene: TRBJ1-3; V gene: TRBV7-2; CDR3 protein: ASSHDRGSGNTIY
J gene: TRBJ1-3; V gene: TRBV28; CDR3 protein: ASSLEGQGNGNTIY
J gene: TRBJ2-1; V gene: TRBV7-2; CDR3 protein: ASSLSRQGDVF
J gene: TRBJ2-3; V gene: TRBV30; CDR3 protein: AWSLLAASTDTQY
J gene: TRBJ1-2; V gene: TRBV23-1; CDR3 protein: ASNGFGYT
J gene: TRBJ2-7; V gene: TRBV27; CDR3 protein: ASSLSLAGGPFEQY
J gene: TRBJ1-1; V gene: TRBV7-2; CDR3 protein: ASSQVWGNTEAF
J gene: TRBJ2-7; V gene: TRBV9; CDR3 protein: ASSREGQGPYEQY
J gene: TRBJ2-3; V gene: TRBV5-4; CDR3 protein: ASSPRDRDFTDTQY
J gene: TRBJ2-6; V gene: TRBV18; CDR3 protein: ASSLLTTRANVLT
J gene: TRBJ2-7; V gene: TRBV5-4; CDR3 protein: ARPLRDTPSEQY
J gene: TRBJ2-2; V gene: TRBV11-2; CDR3 protein: ASSLDGRELF
J gene: TRBJ2-5; V gene: TRBV19; CDR3 protein: ASSIRASGKETQY
J gene: TRBJ2-2; V gene: TRBV28; CDR3 protein: ASSPGSINTGELF
J gene: TRBJ1-5; V gene: TRBV7-9; CDR3 protein: ASSPQGAVSNQPQH
J gene: -; V gene: TRBV4-3; CDR3 protein: ASSQGRGREQY
J gene: TRBJ2-4; V gene: TRBV7-2; CDR3 protein: ASSLVGGTPVRVY
J gene: TRBJ1-2; V gene: TRBV20-1; CDR3 protein: SASPGYGYT
J gene: TRBJ1-1; V gene: TRBV5-1; CDR3 protein: ASRDSPNTEAF
J gene: TRBJ2-7; V gene: TRBV18; CDR3 protein: ASSPGQRVASYEQY
J gene: TRBJ2-5; V gene: TRBV7-2; CDR3 protein: ASSLEWGQGETQY
J gene: TRBJ2-1; V gene: TRBV25-1; CDR3 protein: ASRLAGGPGNEQF